The subject of this entry is one TCR beta chain. The data were obtained in a study of control samples from healthy donors and cancer patients. The data were produced by immunoSEQ multiplex PCR, yet TCRdb's version contains in-frame clones alone and is incomplete. The repertoire holds about 110,000 clones, 75% to 95% seen once, with 4% to 5.5% in the top ten. The CDR3 sequence is 16 residues long. In germline, CDR1 is SGDLS, CDR2 YYNGEE. The ends were cut back, 0 bases at V and 1 base at J, with 13 bases in the middle. The clonotype originates from a human donor in good health. The donor label of this sample is uncertain. The sequenced material came from blood. The rearrangement links TRBV9 to TRBJ1-1; D might be TRBD1 (5 bases). CDR3 in DNA: TGTGCCAGCAGCGTAGAAATTTCGGGGCCGAACACTGAAGCTTTCTTT. Protein sequence: CASSVEISGPNTEAFF.